Each of the 25 T cell receptor beta chains below was sequenced from the same sample in a study of shared clonotypes between healthy human individuals. Sequencing was performed with immunoSEQ multiplex PCR; in TCRdb, only in-frame clones are kept and a portion is missing. This table holds about 110,000 clones, around 65% found once. Source material: memory CD8+ T cells sorted from blood. Subset defined: CD45RO+ cells pooled with CCR7-negative TemRA cells. Source of these receptors: a woman aged 25-40 years in good health.

This clone showed up many times. The chain couples TRBV15 to TRBJ2-5; D possibly corresponds to TRBD2 (6 bases). The germline V and J ends were trimmed by 5 bases and 7 bases, with 14 bases remaining between them. The CDR3 spans 13 residues. Looked up from germline, CDR1 is LNHNV and CDR2 is YYDKDF (reference sequence). In nucleotides, the CDR3 is TGTGCCACCAGCCCAGGAGGGCCGTCGACCCAGTACTTC. Its translation: CATSPGGPSTQYF.

The rearrangement links TRBV6-5 to TRBJ2-5; D might be TRBD2 (6 bases). This CDR3 has 15 amino acids. Germline values: CDR1 MNHEY, CDR2 SVGAGI. The V gene lost 0 bases and the J gene lost 4 bases, with 12 bases spanning the gap. DNA of the CDR3: TGTGCCAGCAGTTACTCCCCCGAGCGGGCAGAGACCCAGTACTTC. It is translated as CASSYSPERAETQYF.

The J gene is TRBJ1-2, the V gene TRBV11-2; D gene unclear. Germline V gene data show CDR1 as SGHAT and CDR2 as FQNNGV. The CDR3 has 12 residues. V lost 0 bases and J lost 5, with 4 bases in between. This chain's CDR3 is CASSLDAYGYTF. The CDR3 bases are TGTGCCAGCAGCTTAGACGCATATGGCTACACCTTC.

This clone turned up a few times. This CDR3 is also generated by other DNA sequences in the sample. V and J are TRBV2 and TRBJ2-1, with 9 bases matching TRBD2. Germline CDR1 and CDR2: SNHLY and FYNNEI. Losses at the gene ends were 6 bases for V and 4 bases for J; bases not matched to a gene: 7. This CDR3 spans 15 amino acids. The CDR3 loop reads CASRLAGSSYNEQFF. The CDR3 bases are TGTGCCAGCAGGCTAGCGGGGAGTTCGTACAATGAGCAGTTCTTC.

This chain connects TRBV7-3 to TRBJ2-1; TRBD2 agrees at 10 bases. The V segment lost 5 bases and the J segment 4 bases; nucleotides outside the gene matches: 8. Germline V gene sequence: CDR1 SGHTA, CDR2 FQGTGA. There are 16 residues in the CDR3. The CDR3: CASSPLAGSVYNEQFF. In DNA form, the CDR3 reads TGTGCCAGCAGCCCACTAGCGGGAAGCGTTTACAATGAGCAGTTCTTC.

CDR3: CASSVGDRVGEQYF. CDR3 nucleotides: TGTGCCAGCAGTGTAGGGGACAGGGTTGGCGAGCAGTACTTC. The chain carries TRBV25-1 and TRBJ2-7; 9 positions agree with TRBD1. The CDR3 runs 14 residues. Germline assignment: CDR1 MGHDK and CDR2 SYGVNS. J lost 6 bases, V lost 4 bases, and 7 bases had no gene match.

The rearrangement uses TRBV9 and TRBJ2-1; TRBD1 matches 7 bases. The CDR3 totals 14 residues. Losses at the gene ends were 4 bases for V and 5 bases for J; bases not matched to a gene: 6. Germline V lookup: CDR1 SGDLS, CDR2 YYNGEE. The CDR3 coding sequence is TGTGCCAGCAGCTTATCCGGGACAGACAATGAGCAGTTCTTC. Translating it yields CASSLSGTDNEQFF.

This clone was recorded many times. Other DNA sequences in the sample encode the same CDR3. The chain combines TRBV11-2 with TRBJ2-3; the D gene is possibly TRBD1 (6 bases). This CDR3 region has 15 residues. Trimming took off 2 bases at V and 0 bases at J, with 9 bases between the two ends. CDR1 and CDR2 (germline): SGHAT, FQNNGV. The CDR3 nucleotides are TGTGCCAGCAGCTTACTGGGGACAAGCACAGATACGCAGTATTTT. As protein: CASSLLGTSTDTQYF. The full variable domain, in which reference TRBV11-2 and TRBJ2-3 provide the parts outside the CDR3, is EAGVAQSPRYKIIEKRQSVAFWCNPISGHATLYWYQQILGQGPKLLIQFQNNGVVDDSQLPKDRFSAERLKGVDSTLKIQPAKLEDSAVYLCASSLLGTSTDTQYFGPGTRLTVL.

This clone turned up a few times. This chain links TRBV25-1 with TRBJ2-3; D ambiguous. Per germline, CDR1 MGHDK and CDR2 SYGVNS. The length of the CDR3 is 12 residues. V was clipped by 4 bases and J by 0 bases, with 2 bases between them. CDR3 DNA sequence: TGTGCCAGCAGTGGTAGCACAGATACGCAGTATTTT. Its protein is CASSGSTDTQYF.

The table lists this clone with a few counts. The V and J genes are TRBV29-1 and TRBJ2-7; the D gene is possibly TRBD1 (6 bases). The germline V gene has CDR1 SQVTM and CDR2 ANQGSEA. Trimming removed 3 bases from V and 3 bases from J, with 24 bases in between. This CDR3 contains 17 residues. The CDR3 loop reads CSVELAPTGTSSYEQYF. The DNA of the CDR3 is TGCAGCGTTGAGTTGGCACCAACAGGGACCAGTAGCTACGAGCAGTACTTC.

The rearrangement joins TRBV14 to TRBJ2-5, with D perhaps matching TRBD1 or TRBD2 (5 bases each). Trimming removed 2 bases at V and 5 bases at J, with 12 bases between. This CDR3 comprises 14 residues. Germline V CDR1 and CDR2: SGHDN, FVKESK. The CDR3 is CASSQRGLWETQYF. The CDR3 DNA sequence: TGTGCCAGCAGCCAACGGGGCCTATGGGAGACCCAGTACTTC.

As DNA, the CDR3 is TGCGCCAGCAGGGTTACAGGGGGAAATGAGCATGAGCAGTTCTTC. Its protein is CASRVTGGNEHEQFF. The gene calls are TRBV4-1 and TRBJ2-1, with 8 bases aligning to TRBD1. CDR3 length: 15 amino acids. CDR1 is MGHRA and CDR2 is YSYEKL in the germline V gene. Losses at the gene ends were 6 bases for V and 8 bases for J; bases not matched to a gene: 12.

The J gene is TRBJ2-7, the V gene TRBV28, with 9 bases identical to TRBD1. Losses at the gene ends were 3 bases for V and 5 bases for J; bases not matched to a gene: 8. The CDR3 is 15 residues long. Germline V lookup: CDR1 MDHEN, CDR2 SYDVKM. The CDR3 nucleotides read TGTGCCAGCAGTTTGCGTGGGACAGGGAGGGACGAGCAGTACTTC. It encodes CASSLRGTGRDEQYF.

The rearrangement uses TRBV4-1 and TRBJ2-2; the D gene is possibly TRBD2 (5 bases). The CDR3 loop spans 17 amino acids. Per germline, CDR1 MGHRA and CDR2 YSYEKL. V lost 3 bases to trimming and J lost 0 bases, with 14 bases between them. CDR3 amino acids: CASSHDIRAANTGELFF. In DNA, the CDR3 is TGCGCCAGCAGCCACGACATAAGAGCGGCGAACACCGGGGAGCTGTTTTTT.

The table lists this clone with a few counts. The V and J genes are TRBV7-8 and TRBJ2-7; TRBD1 matches at 8 bases. CDR3 length: 15 amino acids. J lost 1 base, V lost 5 bases, and 7 bases had no gene match. Per germline, CDR1 SGHVS and CDR2 FQNEAQ. This chain's CDR3 is CASSDGQGPSYEQYF. The CDR3 nucleotides read TGTGCCAGCAGCGATGGACAGGGTCCTTCCTACGAGCAGTACTTC.

This chain links TRBV7-8 with TRBJ2-3; tentatively, D is TRBD1 or TRBD2 (5 bases each). Germline V gene lookup returns CDR1 SGHVS and CDR2 FQNEAQ. The CDR3 length is 17 residues. V dropped 2 bases and J dropped 2 bases, with 17 bases sitting between them. The DNA for the CDR3 is TGTGCCAGCAGCTTAATATCTGGGGACGGATACACAGATACGCAGTATTTT. This translates into CASSLISGDGYTDTQYF.

This clone occurred a few times. The chain employs TRBV11-2 and TRBJ1-1; D not resolved. Germline V gene sequence: CDR1 SGHAT, CDR2 FQNNGV. This CDR3 comprises 14 residues. The V and J ends lost 1 base and 1 base respectively, with 7 bases between them. The CDR3 DNA reads as TGTGCCAGCAGCTTAGGGTGGCAGAACACTGAAGCTTTCTTT. This sequence encodes CASSLGWQNTEAFF. The whole variable domain, remainder taken from reference TRBV11-2 and TRBJ1-1, is EAGVAQSPRYKIIEKRQSVAFWCNPISGHATLYWYQQILGQGPKLLIQFQNNGVVDDSQLPKDRFSAERLKGVDSTLKIQPAKLEDSAVYLCASSLGWQNTEAFFGQGTRLTVV.

The rearrangement links TRBV11-2 to TRBJ1-2; D perhaps matches TRBD1 (6 bases). This CDR3 contains 15 residues. In germline, CDR1 is SGHAT, CDR2 FQNNGV. V lost 0 bases to trimming and J lost 6 bases, with 14 bases between them. The CDR3 here is CASSLDFGQGHGYTF. CDR3 bases: TGTGCCAGCAGCTTAGATTTTGGGCAGGGGCATGGCTACACCTTC.

This chain uses TRBV2 with TRBJ2-7, with 9 bases that match TRBD1. The V gene's germline CDR1 is SNHLY and CDR2 FYNNEI. Trimming removed 5 bases from V and 7 bases from J; junction bases left unmatched: 12. The CDR3 runs 15 residues. CDR3: CASSPEGQGQTEQYF. The CDR3 DNA follows: TGTGCCAGCAGTCCCGAGGGACAGGGCCAGACGGAGCAGTACTTC.

DNA of the CDR3: TGTGCCAGCAGCTTAGCGTTTGAGGGTGGCACTGAAGCTTTCTTT. Amino acids: CASSLAFEGGTEAFF. The chain employs TRBV11-1 and TRBJ1-1; no clear D. The V gene lost 0 bases and the J gene lost 4 bases, with 12 bases spanning the gap. There are 15 residues in the CDR3. Germline V gene data show CDR1 as SGHAT and CDR2 as FQDESV (reference sequence).

As DNA, the CDR3 is TGCAGTGTAACTGGGCAGTTCTTC. Translation gives CSVTGQFF. The rearrangement links TRBV20-1 to TRBJ2-1; D remains unclear. The CDR3 runs 8 residues. V shed 7 bases and J shed 12 bases, with 7 bases lying between them. Germline CDR1 is DFQATT and CDR2 is SNEGSKA (reference sequence).

The V gene is TRBV5-1, the J gene TRBJ2-1, with 7 positions matching TRBD2. From germline, CDR1 is SGHRS and CDR2 YFSETQ. This CDR3 has 16 amino acids. Trimming removed 4 bases from V and 4 bases from J; junction bases left unmatched: 11. Here the CDR3 DNA reads TGCGCCAGCAGCAAGTCGGGGGGAGGAGGGTACAATGAGCAGTTCTTC. It codes for CASSKSGGGGYNEQFF.

The chain has TRBV6-1 and TRBJ1-1; TRBD1 might be the D (6 bases). The germline V and J ends were trimmed by 3 bases and 4 bases, with 9 bases remaining between them. Germline V gives CDR1 MNHNS, CDR2 SASEGT. The CDR3 is 13 residues long. The CDR3 loop is CASSDRGGTEAFF. The CDR3 coding sequence is TGTGCCAGCAGTGATAGGGGGGGCACTGAAGCTTTCTTT.

The genes are TRBV27 and TRBJ1-2, with 8 bases lining up with TRBD1. The V segment lost 5 bases and the J segment 8 bases; nucleotides outside the gene matches: 13. CDR3 size: 15 residues. Germline V gives CDR1 MNHEY, CDR2 SMNVEV (reference sequence). The CDR3 nucleotides are TGTGCCAGCAGTCCGTTCACAGGGGGTAATGGGGGCTACACCTTC. It codes for CASSPFTGGNGGYTF.

This clone was detected many times. The chain links TRBV11-2 to TRBJ2-2; 7 bases fit TRBD2. The junction had 6 bases not matched to a gene; V was cut back by 4 bases and J by 4 bases. CDR1 and CDR2 from the germline V gene are SGHAT and FQNNGV. The CDR3 is made up of 15 amino acids. The CDR3 loop reads CASSSSGTTTGELFF. CDR3 bases: TGTGCCAGCAGCTCGTCCGGGACTACCACCGGGGAGCTGTTTTTT. The whole variable domain, remainder taken from reference TRBV11-2 and TRBJ2-2, is EAGVAQSPRYKIIEKRQSVAFWCNPISGHATLYWYQQILGQGPKLLIQFQNNGVVDDSQLPKDRFSAERLKGVDSTLKIQPAKLEDSAVYLCASSSSGTTTGELFFGEGSRLTVL.